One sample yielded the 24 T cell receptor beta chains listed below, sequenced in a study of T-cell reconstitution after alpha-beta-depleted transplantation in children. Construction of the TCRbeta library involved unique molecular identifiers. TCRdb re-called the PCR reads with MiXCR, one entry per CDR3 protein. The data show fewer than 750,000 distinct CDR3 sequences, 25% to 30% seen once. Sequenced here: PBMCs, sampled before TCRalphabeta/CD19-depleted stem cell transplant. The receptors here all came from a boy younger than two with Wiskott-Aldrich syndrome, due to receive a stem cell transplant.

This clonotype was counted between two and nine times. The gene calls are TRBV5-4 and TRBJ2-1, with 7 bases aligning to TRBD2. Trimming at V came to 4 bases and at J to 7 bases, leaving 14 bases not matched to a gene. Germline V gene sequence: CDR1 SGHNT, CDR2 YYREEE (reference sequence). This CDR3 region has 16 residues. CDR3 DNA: TGTGCCAGCAGCCCGCAATACCGACTAGCTGGTAATGAGCAGTTCTTC. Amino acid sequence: CASSPQYRLAGNEQFF. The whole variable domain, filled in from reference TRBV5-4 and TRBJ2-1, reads ETGVTQSPTHLIKTRGQQVTLRCSSQSGHNTVSWYQQALGQGPQFIFQYYREEENGRGNFPPRFSGLQFPNYSSELNVNALELDDSALYLCASSPQYRLAGNEQFFGPGTRLTVL.

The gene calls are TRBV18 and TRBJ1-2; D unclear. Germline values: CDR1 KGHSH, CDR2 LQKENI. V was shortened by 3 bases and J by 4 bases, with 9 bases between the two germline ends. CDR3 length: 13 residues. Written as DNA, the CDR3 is TGTGCCAGCTCACCCCTCGACGCCTATGGCTACACCTTC. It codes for CASSPLDAYGYTF. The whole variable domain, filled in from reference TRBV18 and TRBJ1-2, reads NAGVMQNPRHLVRRRGQEARLRCSPMKGHSHVYWYRQLPEEGLKFMVYLQKENIIDESGMPKERFSAEFPKEGPSILRIQQVVRGDSAAYFCASSPLDAYGYTFGSGTRLTVV.

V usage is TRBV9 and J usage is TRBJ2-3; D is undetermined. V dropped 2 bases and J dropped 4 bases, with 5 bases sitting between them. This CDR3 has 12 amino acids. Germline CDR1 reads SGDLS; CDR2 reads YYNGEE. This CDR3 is CASSVVADTQYF. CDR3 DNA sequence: TGTGCCAGCAGCGTTGTCGCAGATACGCAGTATTTT.

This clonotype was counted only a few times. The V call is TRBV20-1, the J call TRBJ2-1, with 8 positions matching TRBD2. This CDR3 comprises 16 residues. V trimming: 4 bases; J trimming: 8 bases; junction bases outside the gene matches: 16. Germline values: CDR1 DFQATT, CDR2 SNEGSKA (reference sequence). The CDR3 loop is CSAKGGRLPGSDEQFF. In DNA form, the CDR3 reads TGCAGTGCTAAGGGCGGGAGGCTGCCCGGATCGGATGAGCAGTTCTTC.

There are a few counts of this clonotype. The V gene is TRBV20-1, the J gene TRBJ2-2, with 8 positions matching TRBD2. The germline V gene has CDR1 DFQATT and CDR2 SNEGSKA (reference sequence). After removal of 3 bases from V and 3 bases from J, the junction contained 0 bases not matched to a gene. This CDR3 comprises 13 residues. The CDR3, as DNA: TGCAGTGCTAGCGGGAGGGACACCGGGGAGCTGTTTTTT. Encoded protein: CSASGRDTGELFF.

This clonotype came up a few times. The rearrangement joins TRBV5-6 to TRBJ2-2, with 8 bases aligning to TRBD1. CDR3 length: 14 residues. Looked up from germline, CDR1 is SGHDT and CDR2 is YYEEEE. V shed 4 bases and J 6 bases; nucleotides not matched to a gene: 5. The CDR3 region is CASSPTGVSGELFF. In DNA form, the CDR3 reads TGTGCCAGCAGCCCGACAGGGGTGTCCGGGGAGCTGTTTTTT. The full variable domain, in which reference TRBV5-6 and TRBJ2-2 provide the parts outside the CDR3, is DAGVTQSPTHLIKTRGQQVTLRCSPKSGHDTVSWYQQALGQGPQFIFQYYEEEERQRGNFPDRFSGHQFPNYSSELNVNALLLGDSALYLCASSPTGVSGELFFGEGSRLTVL.

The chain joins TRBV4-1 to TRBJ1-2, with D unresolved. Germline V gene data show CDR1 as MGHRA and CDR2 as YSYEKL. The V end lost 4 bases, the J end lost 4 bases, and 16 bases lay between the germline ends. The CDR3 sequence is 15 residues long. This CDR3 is CASSRVPSTLYGYTF. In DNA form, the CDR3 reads TGCGCCAGCAGCCGAGTCCCCAGCACACTCTATGGCTACACCTTC.

CDR3 coding DNA: TGTGCCAGCAGCATGGACAGGGGCGGCTACACCTTC. Its translation: CASSMDRGGYTF. The V gene is TRBV7-2, the J gene TRBJ1-2; 9 bases are shared with TRBD1. V shed 5 bases, J shed 8 bases, and the junction held 3 bases outside the gene matches. The CDR3 runs 12 residues. Germline V gene sequence: CDR1 SGHTA, CDR2 FQGNSA.

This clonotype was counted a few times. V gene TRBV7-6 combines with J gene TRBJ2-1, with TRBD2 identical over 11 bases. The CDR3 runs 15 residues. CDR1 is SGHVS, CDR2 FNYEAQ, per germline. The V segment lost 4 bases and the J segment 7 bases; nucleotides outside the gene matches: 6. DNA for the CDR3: TGTGCCAGCAGCTCTGTAGCGGGAGGGCTTAATGAGCAGTTCTTC. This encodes CASSSVAGGLNEQFF.

CDR3 nucleotides: TGTGCCAGCAGCCAATACGGGACTAGCGGACAAGAGACCCAGTACTTC. Translating it yields CASSQYGTSGQETQYF. The rearrangement links TRBV3-1 to TRBJ2-5, with 11 positions matching TRBD2. The CDR3 consists of 16 residues. V lost 2 bases, J lost 2 bases, and 4 bases stayed unmatched. Germline assignment: CDR1 LGHDT and CDR2 YNNKEL (reference sequence).

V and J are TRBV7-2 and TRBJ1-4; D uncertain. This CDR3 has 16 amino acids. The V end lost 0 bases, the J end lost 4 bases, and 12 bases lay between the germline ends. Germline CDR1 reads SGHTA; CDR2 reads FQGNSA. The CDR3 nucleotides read TGTGCCAGCAGCTTAGCAACGGGTTTTATTAATGAAAAACTGTTTTTT. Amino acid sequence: CASSLATGFINEKLFF.

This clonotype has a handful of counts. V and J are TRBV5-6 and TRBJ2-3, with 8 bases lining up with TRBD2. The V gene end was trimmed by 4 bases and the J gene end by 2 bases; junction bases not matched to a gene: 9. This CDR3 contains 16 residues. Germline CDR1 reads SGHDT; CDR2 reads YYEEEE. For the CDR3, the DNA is TGTGCCAGCAGCATGGACGAGCGGGGGAACACAGATACGCAGTATTTT. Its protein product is CASSMDERGNTDTQYF.

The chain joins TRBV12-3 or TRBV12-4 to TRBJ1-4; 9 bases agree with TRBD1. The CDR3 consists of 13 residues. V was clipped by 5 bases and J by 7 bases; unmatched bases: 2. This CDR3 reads CASSMGQGEKLFF. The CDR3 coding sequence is TGTGCCAGCAGTATGGGACAGGGTGAAAAACTGTTTTTT.

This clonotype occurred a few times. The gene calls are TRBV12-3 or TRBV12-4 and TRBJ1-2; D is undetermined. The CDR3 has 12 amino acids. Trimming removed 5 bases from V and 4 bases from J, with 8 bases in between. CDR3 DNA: TGTGCCAGCAGTATAACGATCTATGGCTACACCTTC. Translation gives CASSITIYGYTF.

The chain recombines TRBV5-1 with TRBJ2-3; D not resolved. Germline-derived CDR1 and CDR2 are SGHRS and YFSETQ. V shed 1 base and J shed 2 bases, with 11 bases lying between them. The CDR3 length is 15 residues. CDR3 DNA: TGCGCCAGCAGCTTGAGTTCGGGTAACACAGATACGCAGTATTTT. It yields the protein CASSLSSGNTDTQYF. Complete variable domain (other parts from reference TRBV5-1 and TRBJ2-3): KAGVTQTPRYLIKTRGQQVTLSCSPISGHRSVSWYQQTPGQGLQFLFEYFSETQRNKGNFPGRFSGRQFSNSRSEMNVSTLELGDSALYLCASSLSSGNTDTQYFGPGTRLTVL.

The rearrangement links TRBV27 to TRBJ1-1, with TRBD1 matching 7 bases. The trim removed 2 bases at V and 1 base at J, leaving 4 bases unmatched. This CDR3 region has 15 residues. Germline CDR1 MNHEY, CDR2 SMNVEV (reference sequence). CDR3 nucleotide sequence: TGTGCCAGCAGTTTAGCAGGGGGAACGAACACTGAAGCTTTCTTT. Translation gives CASSLAGGTNTEAFF.

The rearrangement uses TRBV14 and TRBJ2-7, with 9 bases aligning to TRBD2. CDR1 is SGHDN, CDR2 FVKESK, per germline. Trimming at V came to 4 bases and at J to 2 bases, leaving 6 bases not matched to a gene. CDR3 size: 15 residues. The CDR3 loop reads CASSRGTSPTYEQYF. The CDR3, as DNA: TGTGCCAGCAGCCGAGGGACTAGCCCCACCTACGAGCAGTACTTC.

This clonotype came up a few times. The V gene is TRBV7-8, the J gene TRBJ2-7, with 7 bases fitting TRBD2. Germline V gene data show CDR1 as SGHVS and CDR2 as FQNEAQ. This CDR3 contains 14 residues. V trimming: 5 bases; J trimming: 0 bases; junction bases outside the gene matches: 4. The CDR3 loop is CASSASGISYEQYF. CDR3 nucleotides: TGTGCCAGCAGCGCTAGCGGTATCTCCTACGAGCAGTACTTC.

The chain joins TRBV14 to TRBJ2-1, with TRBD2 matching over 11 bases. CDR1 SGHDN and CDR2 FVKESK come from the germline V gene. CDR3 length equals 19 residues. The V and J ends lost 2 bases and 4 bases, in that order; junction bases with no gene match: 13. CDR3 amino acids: CASSQIPSTSGKLYNEQFF. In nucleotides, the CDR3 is TGTGCCAGCAGCCAAATCCCATCGACTAGCGGGAAACTATACAATGAGCAGTTCTTC.

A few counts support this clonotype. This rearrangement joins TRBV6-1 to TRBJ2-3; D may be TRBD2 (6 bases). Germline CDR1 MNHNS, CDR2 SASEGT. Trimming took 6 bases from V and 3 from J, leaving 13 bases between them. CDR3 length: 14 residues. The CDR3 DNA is TGTGCCAGCAGAGGGACTCACGGGACAGATACGCAGTATTTT. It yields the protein CASRGTHGTDTQYF.

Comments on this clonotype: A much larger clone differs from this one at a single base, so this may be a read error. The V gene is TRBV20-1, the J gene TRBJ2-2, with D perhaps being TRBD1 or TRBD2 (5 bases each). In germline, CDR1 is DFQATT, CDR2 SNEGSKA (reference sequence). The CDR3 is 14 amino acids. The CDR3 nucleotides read TGCAGTGCTAGAGGGGGGTCGGACACCGGGGTGCTGTTTTTT. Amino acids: CSARGGSDTGVLFF.

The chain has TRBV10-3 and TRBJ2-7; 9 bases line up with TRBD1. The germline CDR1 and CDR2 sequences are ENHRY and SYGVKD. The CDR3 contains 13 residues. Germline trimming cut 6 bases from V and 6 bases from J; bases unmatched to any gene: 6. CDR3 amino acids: CAIRRDRDLEQYF. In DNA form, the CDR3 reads TGTGCCATCAGACGGGACAGGGATCTCGAGCAGTACTTC.

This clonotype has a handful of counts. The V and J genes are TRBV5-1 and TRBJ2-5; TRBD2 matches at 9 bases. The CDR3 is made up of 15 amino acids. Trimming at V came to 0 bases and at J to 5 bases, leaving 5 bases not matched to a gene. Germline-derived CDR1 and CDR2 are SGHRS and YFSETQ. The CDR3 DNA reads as TGCGCCAGCAGCTTGGGTGCTAGCGGGATGGAGACCCAGTACTTC. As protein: CASSLGASGMETQYF.

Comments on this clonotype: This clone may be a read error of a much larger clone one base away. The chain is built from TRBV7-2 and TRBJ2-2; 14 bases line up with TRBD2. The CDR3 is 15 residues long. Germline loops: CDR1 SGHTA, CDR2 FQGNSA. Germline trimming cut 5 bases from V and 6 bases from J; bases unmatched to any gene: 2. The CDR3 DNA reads TGTGCCAGCAGCACGGGACTAGCGGGAGCCGGGGAGCTGTTTTTT. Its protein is CASSTGLAGAGELFF.